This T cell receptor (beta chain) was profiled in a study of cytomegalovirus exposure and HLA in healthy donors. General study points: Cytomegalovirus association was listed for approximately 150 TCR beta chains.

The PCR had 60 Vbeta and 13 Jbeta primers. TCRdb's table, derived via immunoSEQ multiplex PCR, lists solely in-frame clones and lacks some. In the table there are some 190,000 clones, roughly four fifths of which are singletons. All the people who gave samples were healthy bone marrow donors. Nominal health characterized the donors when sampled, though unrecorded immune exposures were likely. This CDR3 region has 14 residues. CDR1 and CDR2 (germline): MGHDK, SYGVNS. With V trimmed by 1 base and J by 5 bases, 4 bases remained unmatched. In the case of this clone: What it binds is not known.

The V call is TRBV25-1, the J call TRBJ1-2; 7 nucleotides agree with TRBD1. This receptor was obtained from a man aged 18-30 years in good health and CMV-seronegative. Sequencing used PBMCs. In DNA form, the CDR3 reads TGTGCCAGCAGTGAATCCGGGACAGCTTATGGCTACACCTTC. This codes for CASSESGTAYGYTF.